Below, 7 T cell receptor beta chains from the same sample are listed, as sequenced in a study of OX40 agonist ivuxolimab in advanced cancers. Assay: immunoSEQ multiplex PCR; the TCRdb copy retains only in-frame clones and omits some. Seen here are around 67,000 clones, roughly 80% observed once, and the top ten hold roughly 7.9%. The specimen comprised CD4+ or CD8+ T cells sorted from blood, sampled in a trial of the OX40 agonist ivuxolimab. The receptors originated from an adult with an advanced solid tumor such as melanoma, head and neck, liver or kidney cancer.

The rearrangement joins TRBV5-4 to TRBJ1-1; a possible D gene is TRBD1 (5 bases). The germline V gene has CDR1 SGHNT and CDR2 YYREEE (reference sequence). There are 15 residues in the CDR3. Trimming removed 1 base at V and 1 base at J, with 11 bases between. CDR3 sequence: CASSLQIQENTEAFF. CDR3 DNA: TGTGCCAGCAGCTTGCAGATACAGGAGAACACTGAAGCTTTCTTT.

The V and J genes are TRBV27 and TRBJ2-1; 14 nucleotides align to TRBD2. The CDR3 spans 17 residues. Trimming cost V 5 bases and J 5 bases; bases outside gene matches: 8. CDR1 is MNHEY and CDR2 is SMNVEV in the germline V gene (reference sequence). The CDR3 protein is CASSPRTSGGPHNEQFF. The CDR3 DNA reads as TGTGCCAGCAGTCCTCGGACTAGCGGGGGGCCTCACAATGAGCAGTTCTTC.

This chain uses TRBV7-9 with TRBJ1-3, with TRBD1 matching over 10 bases. This CDR3 has 16 amino acids. Per germline, CDR1 SEHNR and CDR2 FQNEAQ (reference sequence). The J segment lost 7 bases and the V segment lost 6 bases, leaving 12 bases of the junction unmatched. The CDR3 protein is CASSLPRQGAGNTIYF. The CDR3 region has the DNA TGTGCCAGCAGTCTCCCGAGACAGGGGGCAGGGAACACCATATATTTT. Filled out from reference TRBV7-9 and TRBJ1-3, the complete variable domain reads DTGVSQNPRHKITKRGQNVTFRCDPISEHNRLYWYRQTLGQGPEFLTYFQNEAQLEKSRLLSDRFSAERPKGSFSTLEIQRTEQGDSAMYLCASSLPRQGAGNTIYFGEGSWLTVV.

The CDR3: CASSWGLGQRGTDTQYF. The CDR3 DNA reads TGTGCCAGCAGCTGGGGATTGGGACAGAGAGGTACAGATACGCAGTATTTT. V and J are TRBV7-9 and TRBJ2-3; 7 bases agree with TRBD1. The germline V gene has CDR1 SEHNR and CDR2 FQNEAQ (reference sequence). Trimming removed 4 bases from V and 3 bases from J; junction bases left unmatched: 13. This CDR3 has 17 residues.

The CDR3 bases are TGTGCCAGCTCACCATCCACAGCGGGAGATGAGCAGTTCTTC. It translates to CASSPSTAGDEQFF. V gene TRBV18 combines with J gene TRBJ2-1; 8 nucleotides match TRBD2. The V segment lost 2 bases and the J segment 8 bases; nucleotides outside the gene matches: 5. Germline V gene data show CDR1 as KGHSH and CDR2 as LQKENI. The CDR3 is 14 amino acids.

In its sample, this clone was seen a few times. This sequence joins TRBV11-2 and TRBJ1-2; a possible D gene is TRBD1 (6 bases). The CDR3 extends over 15 amino acids. Germline values: CDR1 SGHAT, CDR2 FQNNGV. Deletions cut 6 bases from V and 4 bases from J, with 18 bases between. DNA of the CDR3: TGTGCCAGCAGTCCGGACAGCCTGCAGATCTATGGCTACACCTTC. It translates to CASSPDSLQIYGYTF.

This chain uses TRBV5-6 with TRBJ2-6; D may be TRBD1 (5 bases). This CDR3 contains 18 residues. The V end was cut by 4 bases, the J end by 0 bases, with 17 bases between. Germline lookup yields CDR1 SGHDT and CDR2 YYEEEE. In DNA form, the CDR3 reads TGTGCCAGCAGCCCCTGGGGCCAGGCCCACTCTGGGGCCAACGTCCTGACTTTC. Residues: CASSPWGQAHSGANVLTF.